The entry below gives a single TCR beta chain sequence along with its context. The antigen is not known. The J segment lost 6 bases and the V segment lost 5 bases, leaving 4 bases of the junction unmatched. The CDR3 loop spans 13 amino acids. CDR1 is MNHEY, CDR2 SVGAGI, per germline. The data derive from a study of cytomegalovirus exposure and HLA in healthy donors. 13 Jbeta primers and 60 Vbeta primers were used for the PCR. Here immunoSEQ multiplex PCR was the method, and the copy in TCRdb shows in-frame clones only, minus some. The sample holds 150,000 to 180,000 clones, 70% to 80% seen once. Points from the study as a whole: Cytomegalovirus-associated status was assigned to 150 or so TCR beta chains. When a later analysis was performed, an Asian-associated ancestry cluster reportedly had fewer N-insertions than the roughly 730-donor mean.

This clonotype was sampled from a man aged 30-40 years in good health and CMV-seronegative. Sequenced material: PBMCs. The rearrangement links TRBV6-5 to TRBJ1-1; 9 positions agree with TRBD1. The CDR3 bases are TGTGCCAGCAGTGGACAGGGGTCGTCTGAAGCTTTCTTT. Its protein is CASSGQGSSEAFF.